This T cell receptor (beta chain) was captured by sequencing in a study of regulatory T cells in long-lasting Graves disease. V was shortened by 6 bases and J by 3 bases, with 15 bases between the two germline ends. CDR1 is MNHEY, CDR2 SMNVEV, per germline (reference sequence). CDR3 length equals 14 residues. In building TCR beta libraries, iRepertoire HTBI primers were used together with Arm-PCR of CDR3 regions. TCRdb independently ran MiXCR on the multiplex PCR reads; one entry per CDR3 protein. The table has around 500,000 distinct CDR3 sequences, around 12% seen once. Time point described: newly diagnosed GD, antithyroid drugs for less than 3 months. The TCR library used RNA extracted from PBMCs. General observations from the study: For persistent Graves' patients, TCR diversity was lower than for newly diagnosed ones. Having only a small sample size may have limited accuracy. Sharing of public clonotypes was greater in persistent patients (roughly 2,600) than in new patients (around 890).

This clonotype was seen at least ten times. The antigen is not known. In addition, the sample was reused for a study of T cells in Graves' hyperthyroidism and ophthalmopathy. That investigation notes: An initial round of RT-PCR targeting the TCR CDR3 relied on the HTBI primer set.

The chain couples TRBV27 to TRBJ2-7, with a weak D call TRBD1 (6 bases). The receptor's source is a woman aged 30 to 39 with Graves disease. The sequenced sample was peripheral blood mononuclear cells (PBMCs), obtained at new diagnosis, from a patient treated with antithyroid drugs. As DNA, the CDR3 is TGTGCCAGCAGCACAGGGTTAGGCATCTACGAGCAGTACTTC. Translating gives CASSTGLGIYEQYF.